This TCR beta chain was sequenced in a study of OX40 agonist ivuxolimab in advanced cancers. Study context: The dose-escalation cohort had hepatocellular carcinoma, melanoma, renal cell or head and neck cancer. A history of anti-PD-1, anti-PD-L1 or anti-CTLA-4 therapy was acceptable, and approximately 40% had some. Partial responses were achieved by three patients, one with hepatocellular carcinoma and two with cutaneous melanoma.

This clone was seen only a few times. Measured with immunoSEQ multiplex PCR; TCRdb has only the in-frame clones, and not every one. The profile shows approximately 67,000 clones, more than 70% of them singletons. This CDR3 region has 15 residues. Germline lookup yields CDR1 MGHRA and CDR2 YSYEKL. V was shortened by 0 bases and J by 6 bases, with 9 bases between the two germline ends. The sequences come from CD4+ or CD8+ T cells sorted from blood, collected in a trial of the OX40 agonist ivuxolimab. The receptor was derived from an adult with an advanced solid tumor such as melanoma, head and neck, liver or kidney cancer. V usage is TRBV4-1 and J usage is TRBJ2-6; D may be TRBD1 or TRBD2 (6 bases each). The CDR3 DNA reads TGCGCCAGCAGCCAAGATAGGGGGGAGGCCAACGTCCTGACTTTC. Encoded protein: CASSQDRGEANVLTF.